This TCR beta chain was recorded in a study of CD8 T cells in ankylosing spondylitis. Study conclusions and caveats: Reported data indicate significant enrichment of disease-linked clones within matched ankylosing spondylitis synovial fluid. In peripheral blood, disease-linked CD8+ clones occurred at relatively low frequencies. There was a TCR beta motif, made of eight highly homologous variants, that appeared characteristic of ankylosing spondylitis blood. Earlier reports found some motif variants in synovial fluid and blood in reactive arthritis.

Germline V gene data show CDR1 as SNHLY and CDR2 as FYNNEI. The V and J ends lost 7 bases and 3 bases, in that order; junction bases with no gene match: 8. The CDR3 runs to 14 residues. Quantitative 5'-RACE with molecular barcodes generated TCR beta libraries. TCRdb reprocessed the 5' RACE reads via MiXCR and lists one record per CDR3 protein. The sample yields 350,000 to 550,000 distinct CDR3 sequences, 20% to 30% seen once. Comment on this clonotype: The antigen remains undetermined.

J is TRBJ2-7 and V is TRBV2, with 8 nucleotides matching TRBD1. The origin of this receptor is a male donor with ankylosing spondylitis. The sequenced sample was blood, either unsorted or a sorted T cell fraction (not recorded which). The CDR3 protein is CASTPGGQGYEQYF. DNA for the CDR3: TGTGCCAGCACCCCAGGGGGCCAGGGCTACGAGCAGTACTTC.